These T cell receptor beta chains were read from a single sample in a study of T cells after yellow fever vaccination. TCRdb reprocessed the 5' RACE reads with MiXCR, giving one entry per CDR3 protein. The sample has approximately 300,000 distinct CDR3 sequences; approximately 13% are singletons. Sequencing was performed on CD4+ T cells sorted from PBMCs, taken 45 days after the yellow fever booster vaccination. These receptors all stem from a man aged 25-45 years who received the YFV17D yellow fever vaccine. Both conserved end residues are part of each CDR3. A D gene is named only where the DNA matches it firmly. The listing skips clone size in some rows; elsewhere it reads once, few, many or a size class.

TRBV6-5	.	TRBJ1-2	many	CASSTALLAGEDYGYTF	TGTGCCAGCAGTACCGCCCTTTTGGCAGGGGAAGACTATGGCTACACCTTC
TRBV5-6	.	TRBJ2-1	few	CASSFGAGGIEQFF	TGTGCCAGCAGCTTCGGAGCCGGGGGAATTGAGCAGTTCTTC
TRBV7-2	TRBD1	TRBJ2-1	.	CASSLSGGGSYNEQFF	TGTGCCAGCAGCTTATCAGGGGGCGGCTCCTACAATGAGCAGTTCTTC
TRBV28	TRBD2	TRBJ2-1	.	CASSTSGRDLGEQFF	TGTGCCAGCTCGACTAGCGGGAGGGACCTAGGGGAGCAGTTCTTC
TRBV4-2	.	TRBJ1-1	.	CASSLGPMGTEAFF	TGTGCCAGCAGCCTCGGCCCGATGGGCACTGAAGCTTTCTTT
TRBV3-1	TRBD2	TRBJ2-1	.	CDSSRTRDEQFF	TGTGACAGCAGCCGGACTAGAGATGAGCAGTTCTTC
TRBV29-1	.	TRBJ2-7	many	CSVASDRRTLGQYF	TGCAGCGTTGCGTCGGACAGAAGAACCTTGGGGCAGTACTTC
TRBV20-1	.	TRBJ1-6	.	CSARERGGGSPLHF	TGCAGTGCTAGAGAAAGGGGAGGGGGATCACCCCTCCACTTT
TRBV12-3/TRBV12-4	.	TRBJ2-1	few	CASSLTENEQFF	TGTGCCAGCAGTTTAACGGAAAATGAGCAGTTCTTC
TRBV7-8	TRBD1	TRBJ1-2	few	CASSLETGINSGYTF	TGTGCCAGCAGCTTAGAGACAGGGATAAATAGTGGCTACACCTTC
TRBV10-3	.	TRBJ2-3	many	CAISDYTDTQYF	TGTGCCATCAGTGACTACACAGATACGCAGTATTTT
TRBV7-2	.	TRBJ1-4	.	CASSLAGAANEKLFF	TGTGCCAGCAGCTTAGCAGGAGCGGCTAATGAAAAACTGTTTTTT
TRBV2	.	TRBJ1-5	.	CASSEEGGGQPQHF	TGTGCCAGCAGTGAAGAGGGGGGAGGGCAGCCCCAGCATTTT
TRBV20-1	.	TRBJ2-1	many	CSARDQTFGSNEQFF	TGCAGTGCTAGGGACCAAACCTTTGGGTCCAATGAGCAGTTCTTC
TRBV5-1	.	TRBJ2-1	many	CASSSRTGSSYNEQFF	TGCGCCAGCAGCTCTCGGACGGGAAGCTCCTACAATGAGCAGTTCTTC
TRBV20-1	.	TRBJ2-5	few	CSARGPGPQGETQYF	TGCAGTGCTCGAGGCCCGGGGCCCCAGGGAGAGACCCAGTACTTC
TRBV5-6	.	TRBJ2-5	.	CASSSGATEGTQYF	TGTGCCAGCAGCTCGGGAGCCACGGAGGGGACCCAGTACTTC
TRBV28	.	TRBJ2-7	few	CAGPGSSYEQYF	TGTGCCGGACCAGGGTCCTCCTACGAGCAGTACTTC
TRBV7-8	TRBD2	TRBJ2-4	few	CASSLAATSGSRYF	TGTGCCAGCAGCTTAGCCGCCACTAGCGGGAGTCGCTACTTC
TRBV5-1	TRBD1	TRBJ2-7	.	CASSEGQVYEQYF	TGCGCCAGCAGCGAGGGACAGGTCTACGAGCAGTACTTC
TRBV12-3/TRBV12-4	TRBD1	TRBJ2-5	few	CASSLSRTGRETQYF	TGTGCCAGCAGTTTATCTAGGACAGGGAGGGAGACCCAGTACTTC
TRBV18	.	TRBJ1-1	.	CASSPKYENTEAFF	TGTGCCAGCTCGCCGAAATATGAGAACACTGAAGCTTTCTTT
TRBV20-1	TRBD1	TRBJ2-1	many	CSASLPWTGDNEQFF	TGCAGTGCTAGTCTTCCCTGGACAGGGGACAATGAGCAGTTCTTC
TRBV20-1	.	TRBJ2-7	few	CSARDHWSQRIPYEQYF	TGCAGTGCTAGAGATCATTGGAGTCAGAGGATTCCCTACGAGCAGTACTTC
TRBV6-6	TRBD2	TRBJ2-7	.	CASSIAGGYEQYF	TGTGCCAGCAGTATAGCGGGAGGTTACGAGCAGTACTTC
TRBV7-2	TRBD2	TRBJ2-2	few	CASSLYGTSNTGELFF	TGTGCCAGCAGCTTATACGGGACTAGTAACACCGGGGAGCTGTTTTTT
TRBV6-5	.	TRBJ2-6	few	CASTSSGTSSGANVLTF	TGTGCCAGCACGTCATCCGGGACAAGCTCTGGGGCCAACGTCCTGACTTTC
TRBV6-1	.	TRBJ1-1	.	CASSPNGAGFAEAFF	TGTGCCAGCAGTCCAAACGGAGCAGGATTTGCTGAAGCTTTCTTT
TRBV2	.	TRBJ2-1	few	CASSDSRVWFF	TGTGCCAGCAGTGATAGTAGGGTCTGGTTCTTC
TRBV7-2	.	TRBJ1-2	.	CASSLADLGGYTF	TGTGCCAGCAGCTTAGCAGATCTCGGGGGCTACACCTTC
TRBV6-2/TRBV6-3	.	TRBJ2-1	few	CASRDTREQFF	TGTGCCAGCAGGGACACTAGGGAGCAGTTCTTC
TRBV7-2	.	TRBJ2-7	.	CASSLAWAGAFRKQYF	TGTGCCAGCAGCTTAGCCTGGGCCGGGGCCTTCAGGAAGCAGTACTTC
TRBV18	.	TRBJ2-7	.	CASSTQESYEQYF	TGTGCCAGCTCAACCCAGGAATCCTACGAGCAGTACTTC
TRBV7-2	TRBD1	TRBJ2-7	few	CASSLETGSAEQYF	TGTGCCAGCAGCCTTGAGACAGGGAGTGCCGAGCAGTACTTC
TRBV7-8	TRBD1	TRBJ1-2	.	CASSQRQGRNGYTF	TGTGCCAGCAGCCAAAGACAGGGACGTAATGGCTACACCTTC
TRBV12-3/TRBV12-4	.	TRBJ2-7	few	CASSKGVPYEQYF	TGTGCCAGCAGCAAGGGAGTCCCCTACGAGCAGTACTTC